This record looks at one TCR beta chain sequence and its context. Its antigen has not been determined. Base qualities are not provided; no much larger clone lies one nucleotide away. This entry is derived from a study of cytomegalovirus exposure and HLA in healthy donors (dated 2017 in TCRdb). In terms of the full investigation: According to an earlier analysis of 450 to 650 of the donors, 150 million to 200 million T cells yielded approximately 120 million unique TCR beta sequences and 276 Gb of sequence data. An early release covering roughly 600 HLA-typed donors comprised roughly 300 gigabases of sequencing data and 85 million to 100 million unique TCR sequences. Of the roughly 400 genotyped donors, 81% fell in the genetic ancestry cluster associated with self-reported Caucasian donors. The study was designed to test whether signatures of past pathogen exposure could be identified by cataloging public T cell receptors. The study used immunosequencing to profile the T cell repertoires of some 600 subjects and linked those repertoires to cytomegalovirus serostatus. Along with the approximately 620-subject first cohort, a separate validation cohort of about 110 different subjects was used. To predict cytomegalovirus infection status, the study brought together high-throughput TCR immunosequencing, statistical association of individual TCRs with disease status, and machine learning. A later analysis re-analyzed previously published TCR beta repertoires from 666 donors and added high-resolution HLA genotyping to study TCR occurrence patterns. Rather than using new phenotypic data, the later analysis identified candidate immune exposures from TCR beta sequences and from how often those sequences occurred across donors. An earlier analysis of fewer than 700 of the donors applied high-throughput TCR beta sequencing to assess whether each TCR beta V gene segment acted as functional or pseudogenic. Donor age, sex, ethnicity and CMV serostatus were compiled together with the repertoire data. Genome-wide SNP genotypes for about 65% of the roughly 700 donors were used in a later genetic analysis, which treated that subset as a discovery cohort. All discovery cohort repertoires had been generated using a single sequencing platform. HLA typing covered class I and class II loci at four-digit resolution. The number of donors typed differed by locus, with roughly 620-640 for A, B, C, DRB1 and DQB1, roughly 520 for DQA1, 606 for DPA1, and some 470 for DPB1. Several DR-DQ haplotypes were treated as single units for association and clustering because of strong linkage in the cohort. Among approximately 370 genotyped donors of the cohort, an average of approximately 220,000 unique TCR beta nucleotide sequences was sequenced per donor, of which roughly 17% were non-productive. General study outcomes and caveats: Correlated functional status among segregating V segments might reflect linkage disequilibrium, but an unknown experimental factor could not be ruled out. A later analysis found that TCR association rates varied across HLA loci, with DRB1 alleles showing the most associated TCRs and HLA-C alleles the fewest. The earlier analysis of some 560 of the donors excluded roughly 16 rarely observed V segments, including chromosome 9 orphons, because counts were too low. According to the authors, the approach could potentially be generalized to other disease states and immunological phenotypes. Because HLA typing was unavailable for some donors at each locus, only the typed subset was used in association tests. A later genetic analysis associated a missense DCLRE1C variant with V-gene and J-gene trimming of TCR beta chains, and an independent cohort replicated the association. The classifier was reported to diagnose cytomegalovirus status with high specificity and sensitivity in both the original cohort and the validation cohort. CMV serostatus was the only immune exposure information available for the cohort. A later analysis reported that several top co-occurrence clusters appeared linked to parvovirus B19, influenza, CMV and Epstein-Barr virus. Assigning TCR associations to individual alleles was difficult when HLA alleles, especially DR and DQ, strongly co-occurred. While some public TCRs were present in many individuals, most TCR sequences turned up only very rarely across donors. A later analysis found that HLA-associated TCR beta chains were more clonally expanded and had lower generation probabilities than equally common non-associated chains. Specific HLA alleles were associated with more than 15,000 TCR beta sequences at a false discovery rate of 0.05 in a later analysis. The presence/absence analyses assumed that sequencing depth was roughly uniform across donors, and that assumption may not be true. In this cohort, only TCR beta chains were sequenced, and detectable features were limited by the absence of alpha or paired-chain data. Three of the identified cytomegalovirus-associated TCR beta chains were confirmed in vitro to be specific for cytomegalovirus antigens. In the study, approximately 160 TCR beta chains were listed as associated with cytomegalovirus. A further reported finding was that TCR beta sequences accurately predicted the HLA-A and HLA-B alleles for most subjects in the first cohort. In an earlier analysis of 587 of the donors, most TCR beta V segments appeared in productive rearrangements about 87% or about 30% of the time, broadly matching IMGT annotations. Some IMGT-functional V segments, including TRBV6-2 and TRBV6-3, could not be distinguished by the 87-base-pair reads and were therefore excluded. The sequencing pipeline was judged likely to have produced a cluster of highly shared sequence variants as a technical artifact. Compared with the 666-donor mean, donors in an Asian-associated ancestry cluster had fewer N-insertions in productive TCRs, according to a later genetic analysis. Most CMV-associated TCR beta chains appeared to be HLA-restricted in a later analysis, and the HLA associations seemed to be driven largely by CMV exposure.

CDR1 and CDR2, per the germline V gene (reference sequence), are SGHNT and YYREEE. V is pared back by 3 bases and J by 4 bases, with 13 bases lying between the germline termini. Including cysteine and phenylalanine, the CDR3 has 14 amino acids. The read is trimmed to its CDR3 DNA, 42 bases read in frame from base 1. The cohort was made up of 666 healthy bone marrow donors. Cohort members were all nominally healthy when sampled, although unrecorded immune exposures were likely present. The donor was CMV seropositive and belonged to the group of 250 to 300 seropositive cohort members. A peripheral blood sample was provided by each donor, and peripheral blood mononuclear cells were used for TCR beta sequencing. Genomic DNA was extracted from the blood cell samples with the Qiagen DNeasy Blood Extraction Kit. The method was the immunoSEQ multiplex PCR assay. The multiplex PCR relied on a mix of 60 forward primers for TCR Vbeta segments and 13 reverse primers for TCR Jbeta segments. The CDR3 region of rearranged TCR beta genes was amplified from genomic DNA with a multiplex PCR assay. The Illumina HiSeq System was used to sequence the amplified TCR beta libraries as 87-base-pair reads. From the authors' description of their analysis: Across the 500 to 850 repertoires, a later analysis counted 75 million to 90 million unique TCR beta chains, 8.5 million to 12 million of which were shared by at least two donors. A nearest-neighbor algorithm error-corrected the raw reads and collapsed the reads into unique sequences, merging closely related sequences to remove PCR and sequencing errors. To assign V, D and J gene segments, CDR3 sequences were aligned to IMGT reference sequences. For a sequence to be retained, a match of at least six nucleotides was required to both a V gene segment and a J gene segment. Rearrangements were called productive when the CDR3 lacked stop codons and stayed in frame with V and J; all others were non-productive. Following IMGT convention, CDR3 was defined as the stretch from the second conserved V-encoded cysteine up to the conserved J-encoded phenylalanine. In an earlier analysis of just under 600 of the donors, sequences lacking an unambiguous match to a single V gene segment were excluded. An earlier analysis of 550 to 650 of the donors classified V segments as functional when productive rearrangements were above 56.7% and as segregating when the standard deviation between donors was above 5%. A statistical classification framework was developed to diagnose cytomegalovirus status using the catalog of TCR beta chain sequences. In a later analysis, V and J genes were assigned by comparing TCR nucleotide sequences against IMGT/GENE-DB human TR gene sequences. The TCRdist pipeline was used in a later analysis to assign CDR3 sequences and most-parsimonious VDJ recombination scenarios. In a later analysis, each TCR beta chain was defined by its CDR3 amino acid sequence together with its V-gene family, and reads without a unique V-gene family were excluded. In a later analysis, fewer than 650 highly shared, low-generation-probability nucleotide sequences were removed to address suspected cross-contamination and a sequencing artifact. A later analysis calculated a clonal expansion index for each public chain from normalized within-repertoire ranks of inferred template counts. In a later analysis, generation probabilities were computed with a VDJ recombination model fitted to out-of-frame rearrangements, and the resulting probabilities were checked against IGoR. A later analysis scored TCR-TCR, TCR-HLA and TCR-CMV co-occurrence with hypergeometric tests, applying a repertoire-size bias correction to TCR pairs. To estimate false discovery rates, a later analysis permuted the HLA or CMV assignments 20 times. In a later analysis, co-occurring TCRs were grouped using DBSCAN, and TCRdist sequence similarity was added for clustering within HLA-allele-positive subsets. Repertoires with fewer than 30,000 or more than 120,000 public chains, plus five repertoires with anomalous nucleotide sharing, were excluded from co-occurrence clustering. In its TCRdb copy, this immuneACCESS table keeps in-frame sequences only and misses some clones. Where compared with another copy, unresolved V genes explain less than half of these, and the others have no known cause. V, J and clone size are taken as reported in that table, and D and trimming were inferred from the DNA itself. The sample table records 170,000 or so clones; 65% to 80% of these occur just once. The biggest ten clones account for over 2.5% of the sample.

The material sequenced was PBMCs. This sequence uses TRBV5-4 and TRBJ1-1, with no confident D gene call. This TCR was recovered from a woman between 45 and 60 years old in good health and CMV-seropositive. CDR3 sequence: CASSSARAFTEAFF. The sequence in DNA is TGTGCCAGCAGCTCGGCGAGGGCTTTCACTGAAGCTTTCTTT.